This entry lists 21 T cell receptor beta chains sequenced from one sample in a study of spatial heterogeneity in lung cancer. Documented time point: sample taken at primary tumor resection. Whole RNA from tumor, nontumor lung or frozen PBMC was sequenced unsorted. TCRdb re-called the 5' RACE reads through MiXCR, storing one row per CDR3 protein. The table lists around 89,000 distinct CDR3 sequences, more than 10% of them singletons. The source was PBMCs, collected at surgery. The receptors derive from a male donor with early-stage non-small cell lung cancer.

This chain uses TRBV5-5 with TRBJ2-5; D not resolved. The CDR3 loop spans 15 amino acids. Trimming took 4 bases from V and 7 from J, leaving 20 bases between them. CDR1 SGHKS and CDR2 YYEKEE come from the germline V gene (reference sequence). The DNA for the CDR3 is TGTGCCAGCAGCCCCTTGGAGAGCGCCGCAGGGACCCAGTACTTC. Its translation: CASSPLESAAGTQYF.

This clonotype was seen a handful of times. CDR3 sequence: CASSLALAGSSVGEQFF. The CDR3 bases are TGCGCCAGCAGCTTGGCTCTAGCGGGATCATCTGTCGGCGAGCAGTTCTTC. The chain uses TRBV5-1 and TRBJ2-1, with 9 bases identical to TRBD2. The V and J ends lost 0 bases and 10 bases, in that order; junction bases with no gene match: 14. CDR3 size: 17 residues. The germline CDR1 and CDR2 sequences are SGHRS and YFSETQ.

The V and J genes are TRBV20-1 and TRBJ1-1; D not resolved. Trimming took off 5 bases at V and 0 bases at J, with 13 bases between the two ends. This CDR3 contains 14 residues. Germline loops: CDR1 DFQATT, CDR2 SNEGSKA (reference sequence). CDR3 DNA sequence: TGCAGTGCTCTCGGACGGGTAATGAACACTGAAGCTTTCTTT. It yields the protein CSALGRVMNTEAFF.

This clonotype has just a few counts. V and J are TRBV4-3 and TRBJ1-5; 9 positions match TRBD1. Losses at the gene ends were 8 bases for V and 4 bases for J; bases not matched to a gene: 9. There are 15 residues in the CDR3. Germline V gene data show CDR1 as LGHNA and CDR2 as YSLEER. CDR3 protein: CASSYGTGRNQPQHF. Here the CDR3 DNA reads TGCGCCAGCTCATATGGGACAGGGAGAAATCAGCCCCAGCATTTT.

This chain uses TRBV2 with TRBJ1-5, with unresolved D. Trimming took off 6 bases at V and 2 bases at J, with 11 bases between the two ends. The CDR3 has 14 amino acids. Germline assignment: CDR1 SNHLY and CDR2 FYNNEI. In DNA form, the CDR3 reads TGTGCCAGCAGCCTTTACCGAGGCAATCAGCCCCAGCATTTT. Its protein product is CASSLYRGNQPQHF.

V is TRBV7-2 and J is TRBJ2-1; 9 bases fit TRBD2. The CDR3 totals 15 residues. Germline lookup yields CDR1 SGHTA and CDR2 FQGNSA. The V and J ends lost 1 base and 9 bases, in that order; junction bases with no gene match: 7. The CDR3 DNA reads TGTGCCAGCAGCTTAGTAGCGGGAGAGTCGGGTGAGCAGTTCTTC. This translates into CASSLVAGESGEQFF.

This clonotype was observed a handful of times. The chain recombines TRBV29-1 with TRBJ2-7; D assignment may be TRBD1 or TRBD2 (5 bases each). The length of the CDR3 is 12 residues. CDR1 is SQVTM, CDR2 ANQGSEA, per germline. V lost 7 bases and J lost 9, with 19 bases in between. CDR3 residues: CSGKDRDGRQYF. For the CDR3, the DNA is TGCAGCGGAAAGGACCGGGACGGACGGCAGTACTTC.

This clonotype has just a few counts. This chain joins TRBV28 and TRBJ2-5; D possibly corresponds to TRBD1 (5 bases). The CDR3 consists of 13 residues. The germline V gene has CDR1 MDHEN and CDR2 SYDVKM. V was clipped by 4 bases and J by 1 base, with 7 bases between them. The CDR3 DNA sequence: TGTGCCAGCAGTTGGGGCCTCCAAGAGACCCAGTACTTC. Translated: CASSWGLQETQYF.

This clonotype appeared many times. The chain is built from TRBV10-1 and TRBJ2-3; perhaps TRBD1 as D (5 bases). Germline CDR1 and CDR2: WNHNN and SYGVQD (reference sequence). Trimming shortened V by 0 bases and J by 1 base, and 11 bases separated the two germline ends. CDR3 size: 16 residues. This chain's CDR3 is CASSESGAIGTDTQYF. The CDR3 bases are TGCGCCAGCAGTGAGTCTGGGGCCATCGGCACAGATACGCAGTATTTT.

The table lists this clonotype with a few counts. The CDR3 sequence is CAWSVRRGGNTEAFF. Here the CDR3 DNA reads TGTGCCTGGAGTGTACGCAGAGGGGGGAACACTGAAGCTTTCTTT. V is TRBV30 and J is TRBJ1-1; possible D gene TRBD1, 6 bases. The germline CDR1 and CDR2 sequences are GTSNPN and SVGIG (reference sequence). V lost 0 bases to trimming and J lost 1 base, with 12 bases between them. CDR3 length equals 15 residues.

In its sample, this clonotype was seen once. The chain combines TRBV7-2 with TRBJ2-2; D unclear. CDR1 and CDR2 from the germline V gene are SGHTA and FQGNSA. Trimming removed 1 base at V and 3 bases at J, with 6 bases between. The CDR3 contains 14 residues. For the CDR3, the DNA is TGTGCCAGCAGCTTAGGTACCTACACCGGGGAGCTGTTTTTT. This translates into CASSLGTYTGELFF.

J is TRBJ2-4 and V is TRBV7-3, with no clear D. Per germline, CDR1 SGHTA and CDR2 FQGTGA. Trimming cost V 1 base and J 8 bases, with 9 bases left between them. This CDR3 has 13 amino acids. In DNA form, the CDR3 reads TGTGCCAGCAGCTTAAATCCAAGGGACATTCAGTACTTC. It encodes CASSLNPRDIQYF. The entire variable domain, with the rest obtained from reference TRBV7-3 and TRBJ2-4, is as follows: GAGVSQTPSNKVTEKGKYVELRCDPISGHTALYWYRQSLGQGPEFLIYFQGTGAADDSGLPNDRFFAVRPEGSVSTLKIQRTERGDSAVYLCASSLNPRDIQYFGAGTRLSVL.

This clonotype has only a few counts. CDR3: CASSYVGYGYTF. The CDR3 bases are TGTGCCAGCAGTTACGTTGGTTATGGCTACACCTTC. This chain connects TRBV6-6 to TRBJ1-2; D unclear. CDR3 length: 12 amino acids. V was trimmed by 2 bases and J by 5 bases, leaving 6 bases between them. Germline CDR1 and CDR2: MNHNY and SVGAGI (reference sequence).

This clonotype was observed a few times. CDR3 sequence: CSVVVGGGNQPQHF. CDR3 in DNA: TGCAGCGTTGTGGTAGGGGGCGGCAATCAGCCCCAGCATTTT. V and J are TRBV29-1 and TRBJ1-5, with 7 bases aligning to TRBD1. CDR3 size: 14 residues. V lost 4 bases and J lost 2; bases outside the gene matches: 5. CDR1 is SQVTM and CDR2 is ANQGSEA in the germline V gene.

The sample holds many counts of this clonotype. CDR3 amino acids: CASGSEQFF. The CDR3 DNA reads TGTGCCTCCGGGAGTGAGCAGTTCTTC. The rearrangement links TRBV6-5 to TRBJ2-1; D is perhaps TRBD2 (6 bases). Trimming shortened V by 11 bases and J by 9 bases, and 8 bases separated the two germline ends. Germline V gene lookup returns CDR1 MNHEY and CDR2 SVGAGI. This CDR3 has 9 amino acids.

The chain carries TRBV7-2 and TRBJ2-3; weak D call: TRBD2 (6 bases). CDR1 and CDR2 (germline): SGHTA, FQGNSA. The CDR3 has 14 residues. V lost 5 bases, J lost 1 base, and 10 bases lay in between. CDR3 sequence reads: CASSRDFGTDTQYF. CDR3 sequence (DNA): TGTGCCAGCAGCCGGGACTTTGGCACAGATACGCAGTATTTT.

The chain links TRBV28 to TRBJ2-2; 7 nucleotides align to TRBD1. J lost 6 bases, V lost 4 bases, and 8 bases had no gene match. The CDR3 consists of 15 residues. In germline, CDR1 is MDHEN, CDR2 SYDVKM. The CDR3 coding sequence is TGTGCCAGCAGTTCCATCCTGACAGGGCCCGGGGAGCTGTTTTTT. Amino acids: CASSSILTGPGELFF. The full variable domain, completed using reference TRBV28 and TRBJ2-2, is DVKVTQSSRYLVKRTGEKVFLECVQDMDHENMFWYRQDPGLGLRLIYFSYDVKMKEKGDIPEGYSVSREKKERFSLILESASTNQTSMYLCASSSILTGPGELFFGEGSRLTVL.

This clonotype has more than one count but fewer than ten. V and J are TRBV24-1 and TRBJ2-5; maybe TRBD2 (6 bases). V was shortened by 2 bases and J by 0 bases, with 18 bases between the two germline ends. CDR1 is KGHDR, CDR2 SFDVKD, per germline. The CDR3 has 18 residues. This chain's CDR3 is CATSDYRGLAENQETQYF. CDR3 nucleotide sequence: TGTGCCACCAGTGATTACCGGGGATTAGCGGAGAACCAAGAGACCCAGTACTTC.

This CDR3 is CASSLGLLAGVQETQYF. The CDR3, as DNA: TGTGCCAGCAGCTTAGGTCTCCTAGCGGGAGTGCAAGAGACCCAGTACTTC. The chain joins TRBV7-6 to TRBJ2-5, with 10 positions matching TRBD2. The CDR3 spans 17 residues. Trimming at V came to 1 base and at J to 2 bases, leaving 7 bases not matched to a gene. From germline, CDR1 is SGHVS and CDR2 FNYEAQ.

The V and J genes are TRBV5-1 and TRBJ2-3, with TRBD2 matching over 9 bases. The CDR3 covers 16 residues. Germline CDR1 SGHRS, CDR2 YFSETQ. Trimming removed 3 bases from V and 1 base from J; junction bases left unmatched: 6. The CDR3: CASSSLASGGTDTQYF. The CDR3 DNA follows: TGCGCCAGCAGCTCTTTGGCTAGCGGGGGCACAGATACGCAGTATTTT.

The sample holds a few counts of this clonotype. V usage is TRBV6-2 or TRBV6-3 and J usage is TRBJ2-3; TRBD2 agrees at 7 bases. The CDR3 contains 15 residues. Trimming removed 7 bases from V and 4 bases from J; junction bases left unmatched: 11. Germline V gives CDR1 MNHEY, CDR2 SVGEGT. CDR3 in DNA: TGTGCCAGCACAGATAGGCGGGAGACCCCAGATACGCAGTATTTT. Translated: CASTDRRETPDTQYF.